This TCR beta chain was documented in a study of T-cell reconstitution after alpha-beta-depleted transplantation in children. CDR3 length: 15 residues. The germline V gene encodes CDR1 MNHEY and CDR2 SMNVEV (reference sequence). V gave up 3 bases and J gave up 9 bases; unmatched junction bases: 11. Preparation of the TCRbeta library was carried out with unique molecular identifiers. TCRdb used MiXCR to reprocess the PCR reads, holding one entry per CDR3 protein. The table records 780,000 or so distinct CDR3 sequences, about 16% of them present only once. This clonotype was sampled from a male patient younger than 18 who had a stem cell transplant for acute lymphoblastic leukemia, so the T cells may come from the graft donor. This specimen was PBMCs, mostly from graft donor cells, taken 360 days after TCRalphabeta/CD19-depleted stem cell transplant. V and J are TRBV27 and TRBJ2-3; 8 nucleotides line up with TRBD1. Written as DNA, the CDR3 is TGTGCCAGCAGTTTTCACAGGGGGTTAAGTGGCACGCAGTATTTT. The encoded protein is CASSFHRGLSGTQYF.